The source of this T cell receptor beta chain is a study of shared clonotypes between healthy human individuals. General study findings and limits: Richness estimates generally favored naive over memory subsets. Genetic and exposure-history diversity was limited by the small donor number.

Worth noting for this clone: Its antigen remains unknown.

This CDR3 comprises 15 residues. Between the trimmed V and J ends, which lost 1 base and 5 bases, there was a span of 12 bases. Germline CDR1 is SGHTS and CDR2 is YDEGEE. The assay used deep level. Clones were sequenced by immunoSEQ multiplex PCR, and TCRdb holds only the in-frame ones, with some missing. The data show approximately 2,300,000 clones, 85% to 95% seen once. Specimen: naive CD4+ T cells from PBMCs. As to subset: CD45RA+ positively selected. This clonotype was obtained from a young man in good health. Some clones in this sample may be carry-over from other donors' samples. The chain uses TRBV5-8 and TRBJ2-2, with D perhaps matching TRBD2 (6 bases). DNA for the CDR3: TGTGCCAGCAGCTTGACGGGAGTAGATACCGGGGAGCTGTTTTTT. This gives the protein CASSLTGVDTGELFF.